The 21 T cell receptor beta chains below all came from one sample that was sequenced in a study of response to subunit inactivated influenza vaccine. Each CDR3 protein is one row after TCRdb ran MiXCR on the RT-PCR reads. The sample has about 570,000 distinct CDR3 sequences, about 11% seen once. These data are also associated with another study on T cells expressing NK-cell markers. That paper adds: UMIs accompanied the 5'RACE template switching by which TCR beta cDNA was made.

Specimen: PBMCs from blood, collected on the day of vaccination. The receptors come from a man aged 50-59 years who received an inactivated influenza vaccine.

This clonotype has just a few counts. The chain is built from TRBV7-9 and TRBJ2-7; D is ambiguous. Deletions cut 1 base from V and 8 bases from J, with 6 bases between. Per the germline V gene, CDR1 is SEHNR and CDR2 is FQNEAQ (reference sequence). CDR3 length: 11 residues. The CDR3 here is CASSLGGKQYF. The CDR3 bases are TGTGCCAGCAGCTTAGGCGGAAAGCAGTACTTC.

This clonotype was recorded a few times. The CDR3 protein is CASSYVPIISYEQYF. The CDR3 nucleotides are TGTGCCAGCAGTTACGTTCCGATCATTTCCTACGAGCAGTACTTC. The chain uses TRBV6-2 or TRBV6-3 and TRBJ2-7; D ambiguous. Germline V gene lookup returns CDR1 MNHEY and CDR2 SVGEGT. The CDR3 is 15 amino acids. V lost 2 bases to trimming and J lost 1 base, with 12 bases between them.

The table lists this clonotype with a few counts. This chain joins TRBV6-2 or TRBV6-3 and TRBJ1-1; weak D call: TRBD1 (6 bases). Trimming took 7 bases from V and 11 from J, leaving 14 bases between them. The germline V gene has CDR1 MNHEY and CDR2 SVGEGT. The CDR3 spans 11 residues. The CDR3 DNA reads TGTGCCAGCATCTCAAGAGGACAGGCTTTCTTT. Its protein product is CASISRGQAFF.

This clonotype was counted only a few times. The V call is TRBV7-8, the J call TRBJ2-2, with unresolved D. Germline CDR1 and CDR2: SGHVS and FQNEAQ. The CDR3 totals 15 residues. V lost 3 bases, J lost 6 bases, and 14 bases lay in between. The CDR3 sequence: CASSFYDSSAGELFF. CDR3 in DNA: TGTGCCAGCAGCTTTTATGATAGCTCGGCCGGGGAGCTGTTTTTT.

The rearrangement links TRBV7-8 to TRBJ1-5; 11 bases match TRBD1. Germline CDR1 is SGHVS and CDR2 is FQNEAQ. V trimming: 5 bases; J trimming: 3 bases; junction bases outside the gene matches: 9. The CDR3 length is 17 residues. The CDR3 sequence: CASSPLGTGGPNQPQHF. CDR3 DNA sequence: TGTGCCAGCAGCCCTCTGGGGACAGGGGGTCCCAATCAGCCCCAGCATTTT.

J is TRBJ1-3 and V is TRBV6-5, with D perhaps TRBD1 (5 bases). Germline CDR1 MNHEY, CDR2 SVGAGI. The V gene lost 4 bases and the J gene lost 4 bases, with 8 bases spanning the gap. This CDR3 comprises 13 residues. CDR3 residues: CASSWDFGNTIYF. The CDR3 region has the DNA TGTGCCAGCAGTTGGGACTTCGGAAACACCATATATTTT.

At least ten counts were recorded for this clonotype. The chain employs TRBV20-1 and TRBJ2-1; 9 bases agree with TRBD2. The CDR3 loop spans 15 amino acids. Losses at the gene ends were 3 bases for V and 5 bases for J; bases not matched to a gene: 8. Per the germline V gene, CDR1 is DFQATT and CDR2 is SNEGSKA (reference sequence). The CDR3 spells CSASPGTSSNNEQFF. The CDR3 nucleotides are TGCAGTGCTAGTCCCGGGACTAGCAGCAACAATGAGCAGTTCTTC.

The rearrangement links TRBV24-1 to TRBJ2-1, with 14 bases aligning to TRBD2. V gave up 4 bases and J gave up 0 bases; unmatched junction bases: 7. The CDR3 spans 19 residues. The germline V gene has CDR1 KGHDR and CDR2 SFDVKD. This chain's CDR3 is CATSDPGLAGGPSYNEQFF. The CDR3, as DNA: TGTGCCACCAGTGACCCAGGACTAGCGGGAGGCCCCTCCTACAATGAGCAGTTCTTC.

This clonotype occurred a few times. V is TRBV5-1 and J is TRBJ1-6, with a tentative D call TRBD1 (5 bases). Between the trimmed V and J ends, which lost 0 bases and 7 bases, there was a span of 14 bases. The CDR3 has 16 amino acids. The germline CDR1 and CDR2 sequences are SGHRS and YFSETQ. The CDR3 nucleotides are TGCGCCAGCAGCTTGGGCAGTCGGTACAGGAATTCACCCCTCCACTTT. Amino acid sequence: CASSLGSRYRNSPLHF.

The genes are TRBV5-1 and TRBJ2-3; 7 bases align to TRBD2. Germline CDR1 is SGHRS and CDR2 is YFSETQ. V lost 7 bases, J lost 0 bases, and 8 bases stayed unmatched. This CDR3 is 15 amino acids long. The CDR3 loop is CASHPGGGSTDTQYF. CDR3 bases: TGCGCCAGCCACCCCGGGGGAGGGAGCACAGATACGCAGTATTTT.

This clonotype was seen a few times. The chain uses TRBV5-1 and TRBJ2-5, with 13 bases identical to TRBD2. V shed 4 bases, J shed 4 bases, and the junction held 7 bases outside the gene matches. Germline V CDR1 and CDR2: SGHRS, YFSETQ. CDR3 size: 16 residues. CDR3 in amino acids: CASSPARTSGRETQYF. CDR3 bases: TGCGCCAGCAGCCCCGCGCGGACTAGCGGGAGAGAGACCCAGTACTTC.

The CDR3 bases are TGCGCCAGCAGCCCCGGACTAGCTATACCCTACGAGCAGTACTTC. Protein sequence: CASSPGLAIPYEQYF. The chain is built from TRBV5-1 and TRBJ2-7; 8 bases are shared with TRBD2. With 4 bases clipped from V and 2 bases from J, the junction kept 8 bases outside the gene matches. This CDR3 is built from 15 residues. Germline V gives CDR1 SGHRS, CDR2 YFSETQ.

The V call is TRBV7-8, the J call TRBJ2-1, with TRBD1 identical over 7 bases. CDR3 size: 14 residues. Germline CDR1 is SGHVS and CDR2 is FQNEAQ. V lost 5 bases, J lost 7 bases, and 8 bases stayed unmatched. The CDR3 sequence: CASSNRDSSNEQFF. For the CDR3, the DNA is TGTGCCAGCAGCAACCGGGACAGTTCAAATGAGCAGTTCTTC.

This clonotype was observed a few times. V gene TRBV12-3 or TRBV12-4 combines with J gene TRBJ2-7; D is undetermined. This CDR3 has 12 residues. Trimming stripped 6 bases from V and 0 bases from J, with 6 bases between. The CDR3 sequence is CASSYDSYEQYF. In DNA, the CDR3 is TGTGCCAGCAGCTACGACTCCTACGAGCAGTACTTC.

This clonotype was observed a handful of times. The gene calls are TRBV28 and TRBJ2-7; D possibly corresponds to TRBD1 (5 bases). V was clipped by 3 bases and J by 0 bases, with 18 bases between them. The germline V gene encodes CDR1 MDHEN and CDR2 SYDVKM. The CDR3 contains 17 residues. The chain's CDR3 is CASSFFLQGLDSYEQYF. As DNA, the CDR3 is TGTGCCAGCAGTTTTTTTCTCCAGGGTTTGGACTCCTACGAGCAGTACTTC.

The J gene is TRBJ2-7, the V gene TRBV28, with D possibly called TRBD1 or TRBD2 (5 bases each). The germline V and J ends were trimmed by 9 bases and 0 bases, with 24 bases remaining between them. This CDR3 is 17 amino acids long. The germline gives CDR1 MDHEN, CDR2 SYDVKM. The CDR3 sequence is CARSLFGGAAVSYEQYF. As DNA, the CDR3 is TGTGCCAGAAGCCTGTTTGGGGGAGCCGCAGTCTCCTACGAGCAGTACTTC. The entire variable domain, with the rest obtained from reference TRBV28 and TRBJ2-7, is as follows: DVKVTQSSRYLVKRTGEKVFLECVQDMDHENMFWYRQDPGLGLRLIYFSYDVKMKEKGDIPEGYSVSREKKERFSLILESASTNQTSMYLCARSLFGGAAVSYEQYFGPGTRLTVT.

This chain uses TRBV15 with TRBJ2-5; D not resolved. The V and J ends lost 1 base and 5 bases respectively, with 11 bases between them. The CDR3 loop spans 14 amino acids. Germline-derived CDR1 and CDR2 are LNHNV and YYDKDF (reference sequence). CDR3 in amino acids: CATSRASSIETQYF. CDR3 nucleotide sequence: TGTGCCACCAGCAGAGCTTCCTCAATTGAGACCCAGTACTTC.

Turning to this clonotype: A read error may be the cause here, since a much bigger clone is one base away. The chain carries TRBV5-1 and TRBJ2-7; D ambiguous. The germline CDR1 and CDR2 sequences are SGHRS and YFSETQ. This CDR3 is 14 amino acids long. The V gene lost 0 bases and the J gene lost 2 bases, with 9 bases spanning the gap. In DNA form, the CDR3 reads TGCGCCAGCAGCTTGGAAGCGTACCCCTACGAGCAGTACTTC. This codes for CASSLEAYPYEQYF.

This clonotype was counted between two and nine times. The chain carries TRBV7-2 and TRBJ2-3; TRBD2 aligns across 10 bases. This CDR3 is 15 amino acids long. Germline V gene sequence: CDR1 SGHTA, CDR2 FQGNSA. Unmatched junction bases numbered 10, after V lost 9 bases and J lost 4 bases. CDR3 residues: CASRASGSPADTQYF. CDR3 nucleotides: TGTGCCAGTCGGGCTAGCGGGAGTCCGGCAGATACGCAGTATTTT.

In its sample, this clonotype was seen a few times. CDR3 sequence reads: CAWSSGSGAYNEQFF. The CDR3, as DNA: TGTGCCTGGAGCTCCGGGAGTGGAGCCTACAATGAGCAGTTCTTC. J is TRBJ2-1 and V is TRBV30, with a weak D call TRBD2 (6 bases). Looked up from germline, CDR1 is GTSNPN and CDR2 is SVGIG (reference sequence). The CDR3 is made up of 15 amino acids. The germline V and J ends were trimmed by 3 bases and 2 bases, with 14 bases remaining between them. The variable domain in full, completed from reference TRBV30 and TRBJ2-1, reads SQTIHQWPATLVQPVGSPLSLECTVEGTSNPNLYWYRQAAGRGLQLLFYSVGIGQISSEVPQNLSASRPQDRQFILSSKKLLLSDSGFYLCAWSSGSGAYNEQFFGPGTRLTVL.

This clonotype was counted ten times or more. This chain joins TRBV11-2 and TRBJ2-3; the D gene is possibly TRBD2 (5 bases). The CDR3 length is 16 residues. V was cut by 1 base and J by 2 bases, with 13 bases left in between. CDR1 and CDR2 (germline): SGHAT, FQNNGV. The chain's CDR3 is CASSLVSSTPTDTQYF. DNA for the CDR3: TGTGCCAGCAGCTTAGTATCTAGCACACCCACAGATACGCAGTATTTT.